This T cell receptor (beta chain) was sequenced in a study of cytomegalovirus exposure and HLA in healthy donors. Vbeta (60) and Jbeta (13) primers were used in the PCR. Generated by immunoSEQ multiplex PCR, the TCRdb table keeps only in-frame clones and is missing some. Of 95,000 to 110,000 clones listed, approximately 79% are singletons. The germline V gene has CDR1 SGHAT and CDR2 FQNNGV. The CDR3 is 17 residues long. Trimming at V came to 5 bases and at J to 0 bases, leaving 9 bases not matched to a gene. Each donor was nominally healthy when sampled (though unrecorded immune exposures were likely).

The TCR originated in a man aged 60 to 75 in good health and CMV-seropositive. The rearrangement joins TRBV11-2 to TRBJ2-2; the match to TRBD2 covers 7 bases. Sequenced sample: PBMCs. Written as DNA, the CDR3 is TGTGCCAGCAGCCCGGGGAGGGGCAGCGCGAACACCGGGGAGCTGTTTTTT. It translates to CASSPGRGSANTGELFF.